This TCR beta chain was identified in a study of shared clonotypes between healthy human individuals. Study-level background: A donor's plate count was three for CD4 naive and three for CD4 memory; CD8 naive had two and CD8 memory one.

Positive CCR7 selection of CD45RO-negative cells yielded the naive CD8 cells, and terminally differentiated effector memory CD45RA+ cells were excluded. Assay: immunoSEQ multiplex PCR; the TCRdb copy retains only in-frame clones and omits some. The sample lists approximately 1.9 million clones, 93% seen once, with around 1.7% in the top ten. V lost 11 bases, J lost 7 bases, and 23 bases stayed unmatched. This CDR3 spans 18 amino acids. In germline, CDR1 is SGHTA, CDR2 FQGTGA. The sequencing input was naive CD8+ T cells from PBMCs. The chain carries TRBV7-3 and TRBJ2-1, with 10 bases matching TRBD2. The receptor was isolated from a young man in good health. Some clones in this sample may be carry-over from other donors' samples. In nucleotides, the CDR3 is TGTGCCGGATTACTCGCCGCTAGCGGGAGTTGGATGGAAAATGAGCAGTTCTTC. This codes for CAGLLAASGSWMENEQFF.